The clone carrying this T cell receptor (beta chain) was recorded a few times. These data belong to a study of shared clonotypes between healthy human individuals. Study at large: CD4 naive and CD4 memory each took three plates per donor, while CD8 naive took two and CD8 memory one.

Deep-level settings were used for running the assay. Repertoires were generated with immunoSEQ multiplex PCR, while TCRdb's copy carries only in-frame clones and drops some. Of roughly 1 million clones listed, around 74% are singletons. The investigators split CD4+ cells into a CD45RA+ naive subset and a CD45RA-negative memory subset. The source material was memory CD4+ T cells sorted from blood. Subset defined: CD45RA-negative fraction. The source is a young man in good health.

CDR3 loop: CASSLSDIDPGNTIYF. The CDR3 DNA follows: TGTGCCAGCAGCTTGAGTGACATAGACCCTGGAAACACCATATATTTT. The V and J genes are TRBV5-6 and TRBJ1-3; D call uncertain. Trimming stripped 1 base from V and 2 bases from J, with 13 bases between. Germline loops: CDR1 SGHDT, CDR2 YYEEEE. This CDR3 region has 16 residues.